The T cell receptor (beta chain) under discussion was sequenced for a study of OX40 agonist ivuxolimab in advanced cancers. Study background: Patients were dosed with the agonistic anti-OX40 (CD134) antibody ivuxolimab. The diagnoses of dose-escalation patients were hepatocellular carcinoma, melanoma, renal cell or head and neck cancer.

Study-level results: CD4+ T cells averaged fewer expanded clones than CD8+ T cells.

The CDR3 covers 13 residues. V lost 4 bases, J lost 2 bases, and 6 bases lay in between. The germline gives CDR1 SQVTM, CDR2 ANQGSEA. Worth noting for this clone: Its antigen is not identified.

Profiling relied on immunoSEQ multiplex PCR, and the TCRdb table lists in-frame clones only, not all of them. Here the sample spans tens of thousands of clones, around 84% being singletons. This material consisted of CD4+ or CD8+ T cells sorted from blood, taken in a trial of the OX40 agonist ivuxolimab. The V call is TRBV29-1, the J call TRBJ2-6; D ambiguous. The sequence was obtained from an adult with an advanced solid tumor such as melanoma, head and neck, liver or kidney cancer. The CDR3 DNA follows: TGCAGCGTTGGCCTAACTGGGGCCAACGTCCTGACTTTC. Residues: CSVGLTGANVLTF. The variable domain in full, with the rest retrieved from reference TRBV29-1 and TRBJ2-6, is SAVISQKPSRDICQRGTSLTIQCQVDSQVTMMFWYRQQPGQSLTLIATANQGSEATYESGFVIDKFPISRPNLTFSTLTVSNMSPEDSSIYLCSVGLTGANVLTFGAGSRLTVL.